Listed here are 18 T cell receptor beta chains from one sample, sequenced in a study of cytomegalovirus exposure and HLA in healthy donors. The PCR was carried out with 60 Vbeta primers and 13 Jbeta primers. The assay was immunoSEQ multiplex PCR, and TCRdb's table has in-frame clones only and misses some. The sample includes fewer than 200,000 clones, approximately 78% of them seen just once. The sequencing sample was made of PBMCs. These receptors were collected from a woman aged 18-29 years in good health and CMV-seronegative.

The chain links TRBV6-5 to TRBJ1-5; D remains ambiguous. The germline gives CDR1 MNHEY, CDR2 SVGAGI. Trimming took 0 bases from V and 9 from J, leaving 12 bases between them. This CDR3 is 14 amino acids long. The CDR3 here is CASSYSSPGGPQHF. CDR3 in DNA: TGTGCCAGCAGTTACTCGTCCCCGGGAGGGCCCCAGCATTTT.

The V call is TRBV5-5, the J call TRBJ2-7; no firm D call. V was cut by 3 bases and J by 7 bases, with 11 bases left in between. The CDR3 covers 12 residues. The germline V gene encodes CDR1 SGHKS and CDR2 YYEKEE (reference sequence). CDR3: CASSSSTLEQYV. The DNA of the CDR3 is TGTGCCAGCAGCTCGTCTACCTTGGAGCAGTACGTC.

The chain carries TRBV6-1 and TRBJ2-7; possible D gene TRBD2, 6 bases. CDR3 size: 15 residues. Per germline, CDR1 MNHNS and CDR2 SASEGT. The V gene lost 5 bases and the J gene lost 1 base, with 15 bases spanning the gap. The CDR3 is CASSPGGAGSYEQYF. For the CDR3, the DNA is TGTGCCAGCAGTCCAGGCGGGGCCGGGTCCTACGAGCAGTACTTC.

The gene calls are TRBV5-6 and TRBJ2-3; TRBD1 agrees at 7 bases. The V gene's germline CDR1 is SGHDT and CDR2 YYEEEE. Trimming removed 4 bases from V and 1 base from J; junction bases left unmatched: 9. The CDR3 totals 16 residues. This CDR3 is CASSPFRTGRTDTQYF. DNA for the CDR3: TGTGCCAGCAGCCCTTTTCGGACAGGACGCACAGATACGCAGTATTTT. The variable domain in full, with the rest retrieved from reference TRBV5-6 and TRBJ2-3, is DAGVTQSPTHLIKTRGQQVTLRCSPKSGHDTVSWYQQALGQGPQFIFQYYEEEERQRGNFPDRFSGHQFPNYSSELNVNALLLGDSALYLCASSPFRTGRTDTQYFGPGTRLTVL.

Here the CDR3 reads CASSLRTGTSGRLETQYF. The CDR3 DNA reads as TGTGCCAGCAGCCTGCGTACCGGGACTAGCGGGAGATTGGAGACCCAGTACTTC. The chain links TRBV4-2 to TRBJ2-5; 14 bases map to TRBD2. Per germline, CDR1 LGHNA and CDR2 YNFKEQ. The V segment lost 4 bases and the J segment 5 bases; nucleotides outside the gene matches: 12. This CDR3 region has 18 residues.

This chain uses TRBV6-5 with TRBJ2-7; 7 bases map to TRBD1. The CDR3 length is 14 residues. Losses at the gene ends were 7 bases for V and 2 bases for J; bases not matched to a gene: 8. From germline, CDR1 is MNHEY and CDR2 SVGAGI. The CDR3 DNA is TGTGCCAGCACTGACCCAGACAGGGCCTACGAGCAGTACTTC. It is translated as CASTDPDRAYEQYF.

The chain is built from TRBV27 and TRBJ2-7; TRBD2 might be the D (5 bases). Germline CDR1 reads MNHEY; CDR2 reads SMNVEV (reference sequence). Trimming took off 6 bases at V and 7 bases at J, with 16 bases between the two ends. The CDR3 extends over 13 amino acids. CDR3 nucleotides: TGTGCCAGCAGCCGCTCAGGCGGAGGTGAGCAGTACGTC. It yields the protein CASSRSGGGEQYV.

The chain recombines TRBV6-5 with TRBJ1-1, with TRBD1 as a possible D gene (6 bases). The germline V and J ends were trimmed by 6 bases and 3 bases, with 11 bases remaining between them. Germline values: CDR1 MNHEY, CDR2 SVGAGI. The CDR3 covers 13 residues. The CDR3 DNA reads as TGTGCCAGCAGGCGCTACAGGGACACTGAAGCTTTCTTT. This gives the protein CASRRYRDTEAFF.

The V call is TRBV9, the J call TRBJ2-2, with 8 bases that match TRBD2. The junction had 7 bases not matched to a gene; V was cut back by 4 bases and J by 5 bases. The CDR3 is 15 residues long. Germline V gene data show CDR1 as SGDLS and CDR2 as YYNGEE. CDR3 coding DNA: TGTGCCAGCAGCCCGACGGGGGGGGATACCGGGGAGCTGTTTTTT. This gives the protein CASSPTGGDTGELFF.

The chain uses TRBV27 and TRBJ1-2, with D maybe TRBD1 (5 bases). V was trimmed by 4 bases and J by 8 bases, leaving 20 bases between them. Germline lookup yields CDR1 MNHEY and CDR2 SMNVEV (reference sequence). This CDR3 is built from 15 residues. CDR3 bases: TGTGCCAGCAGTTCTCACCCGGACACGGAAAGAGGCTACACCTTC. It specifies CASSSHPDTERGYTF.

This chain uses TRBV28 with TRBJ2-7; no definite D call. The CDR3 loop spans 14 amino acids. Trimming left V 6 bases short and J 3 bases short, with 15 bases between. Per the germline V gene, CDR1 is MDHEN and CDR2 is SYDVKM. The CDR3 sequence is CASSSRGWGYEQYV. CDR3 coding DNA: TGTGCCAGCAGCTCCCGAGGTTGGGGCTACGAGCAGTACGTC.

The chain combines TRBV6-5 with TRBJ2-3; 7 positions agree with TRBD1. V trimming: 8 bases; J trimming: 2 bases; junction bases outside the gene matches: 10. This CDR3 contains 15 residues. Germline V gives CDR1 MNHEY, CDR2 SVGAGI. CDR3 nucleotide sequence: TGTGCCAGCCAAACCGGGACAGAACTCACAGATACGCAGTATTTT. Translated: CASQTGTELTDTQYF.

The chain carries TRBV10-3 and TRBJ1-2; weak D call: TRBD1 (5 bases). This CDR3 has 14 residues. V lost 3 bases, J lost 5 bases, and 13 bases lay in between. Germline assignment: CDR1 ENHRY and CDR2 SYGVKD. CDR3 region: CAISEPGGEYGYTF. CDR3 bases: TGTGCCATCAGTGAACCGGGGGGGGAATATGGCTACACCTTC.

For the CDR3, the DNA is TGTGCCTGGAGTGTTTGGCGACGGACAGGTAACCTCAAGAGCAATCAGCCCCAGCATTTT. This sequence encodes CAWSVWRRTGNLKSNQPQHF. V usage is TRBV30 and J usage is TRBJ1-5; 7 bases line up with TRBD1. The V segment lost 0 bases and the J segment 1 base; nucleotides outside the gene matches: 18. The CDR3 is made up of 20 amino acids. Germline CDR1 GTSNPN, CDR2 SVGIG (reference sequence).

The chain couples TRBV27 to TRBJ2-5; tentatively, D is TRBD1 (6 bases). The J call could be wrong; TRBJ2-7 is a better fit for the DNA end. This CDR3 is built from 16 residues. Germline V gene lookup returns CDR1 MNHEY and CDR2 SMNVEV (reference sequence). CDR3 nucleotide sequence: TGTGCCAGCAGCCCCTTTAGCCGGGACACAACCTACGAGCAGTACTTC. Translating gives CASSPFSRDTTYEQYF.

The chain links TRBV18 to TRBJ1-1; D remains unclear. V lost 5 bases and J lost 4, with 14 bases in between. CDR1 KGHSH and CDR2 LQKENI come from the germline V gene. CDR3 length equals 14 residues. The CDR3 DNA reads as TGTGCCAGCTCAAACGGGGTAGGCATCACTGAAGCTTTCTTT. Residues: CASSNGVGITEAFF. Based on the CDR3 plus reference TRBV18 and TRBJ1-1, the full variable domain is NAGVMQNPRHLVRRRGQEARLRCSPMKGHSHVYWYRQLPEEGLKFMVYLQKENIIDESGMPKERFSAEFPKEGPSILRIQQVVRGDSAAYFCASSNGVGITEAFFGQGTRLTVV.

Details on this clone: Its ends do not fully match the called genes, so a read error is possible. J is TRBJ2-7 and V is TRBV7-9; D uncertain. Germline V gene data show CDR1 as SEHNR and CDR2 as FQNEAQ (reference sequence). This CDR3 region has 15 residues. CDR3 nucleotides: TGTCCCAGCAGCCCGCCACTATACACCTCCTACGAGCAGTACTTC. Protein: CPSSPPLYTSYEQYF.

This chain connects TRBV15 to TRBJ1-4; D call uncertain. Trimming took off 0 bases at V and 7 bases at J, with 6 bases between the two ends. This CDR3 has 13 amino acids. Germline V gene data show CDR1 as LNHNV and CDR2 as YYDKDF (reference sequence). In DNA, the CDR3 is TGTGCCACCAGCAGAGATCCCAGTGAAAAACTGTTTTTT. It translates to CATSRDPSEKLFF.